This T cell receptor beta chain was retrieved from a study of T cells in localized non-small cell lung cancer. TCRdb's copy holds only in-frame clones and misses some; the assay was immunoSEQ multiplex PCR. This sample carries 50,000 to 75,000 clones, over 85% of them seen once, and the ten largest clones take around 20%. Overall study results and limits: Heterogeneity is still possible, as just one tumor region was sequenced. Median around 62 top-100 tumor clones were shared with paired adjacent lung.

V gave up 4 bases and J gave up 9 bases; unmatched junction bases: 9. In germline, CDR1 is GTSNPN, CDR2 SVGIG (reference sequence). This CDR3 contains 13 residues. Details on this clone: Antigen: not known.

The chain joins TRBV30 to TRBJ2-1, with TRBD2 matching over 7 bases. The sequences come from peripheral blood, collected before any cancer treatment. The clonotype was recovered from a man aged 35 to 69 with stage I squamous cell lung carcinoma. CDR3 DNA sequence: TGTGCCTGGACCACTCCCGGGGGGAGTGAGCAGTTCTTC. This encodes CAWTTPGGSEQFF.